A single sample is the source of the 32 T cell receptor beta chains below, sequenced in a study of blood T cells in healthy people across ages. Through a sample-barcoded 5' primer and a J-beta primer mix, a second PCR was run for roughly 6 to 11 cycles. One entry per CDR3 protein results from TCRdb running MiXCR on the 5' RACE reads. Among almost 550,000 distinct CDR3 sequences listed, 24% were seen once. These data also featured in a second study, about T cells of mothers and their children.

The sample consisted of blood. These receptors all stem from a boy aged 10-17 years in good health.

This clonotype was seen at least ten times. The chain uses TRBV7-2 and TRBJ2-3; D not resolved. This CDR3 is built from 15 residues. Trimming took 2 bases from V and 1 from J, leaving 10 bases between them. Germline lookup yields CDR1 SGHTA and CDR2 FQGNSA. The CDR3 protein is CASSLTSVRTDTQYF. DNA for the CDR3: TGTGCCAGCAGCTTAACCAGCGTCCGCACAGATACGCAGTATTTT.

The gene calls are TRBV7-9 and TRBJ2-2; 11 bases are shared with TRBD1. Trimming at V came to 5 bases and at J to 0 bases, leaving 2 bases not matched to a gene. This CDR3 region has 16 residues. CDR1 SEHNR and CDR2 FQNEAQ come from the germline V gene (reference sequence). DNA of the CDR3: TGTGCCAGCAGCCGGGGACAGGGGGCGAACACCGGGGAGCTGTTTTTT. Translation: CASSRGQGANTGELFF.

This clonotype was detected a few times. The rearrangement links TRBV20-1 to TRBJ2-5, with D perhaps TRBD1 (7 bases). The V gene's germline CDR1 is DFQATT and CDR2 SNEGSKA (reference sequence). The CDR3 length is 13 residues. The ends were cut back, 5 bases at V and 5 bases at J, with 15 bases in the middle. The CDR3 DNA sequence: TGCAGTGCTGCCCCGACAGGGAGGGAGACCCAGTACTTC. It specifies CSAAPTGRETQYF.

This clonotype was counted only a few times. At one of its ends the junction is not consistent with the germline gene, which may arise from a read error. The chain joins TRBV27 to TRBJ2-2, with D possibly being TRBD2 (5 bases). The CDR3 totals 13 residues. In germline, CDR1 is MNHEY, CDR2 SMNVEV (reference sequence). CDR3 nucleotides: TGTGCCAGCAGTTGGTATGCCACCGGGGAGCTGGTTTTT. Amino acids: CASSWYATGELVF.

This clonotype showed up just a few times. This chain links TRBV7-2 with TRBJ2-4; D may match TRBD1 or TRBD2 (5 bases each). The germline gives CDR1 SGHTA, CDR2 FQGNSA. The V end was cut by 7 bases, the J end by 2 bases, with 18 bases between. The CDR3 extends over 16 amino acids. The CDR3 spells CASTVEGSRTKNIQYF. CDR3 bases: TGTGCCAGCACAGTCGAGGGGTCCCGGACCAAAAACATTCAGTACTTC.

On this clonotype: Mismatch with germline at one junction end may stem from a read error. V and J are TRBV5-1 and TRBJ2-1; a possible D gene is TRBD2 (6 bases). CDR1 is SGHRS and CDR2 is YFSETQ in the germline V gene. The CDR3 consists of 15 residues. The CDR3 nucleotides are TGTGCCAGCAGCTTGGTGGGACTCAACTACAATGAGCAGTTCTTC. Protein product: CASSLVGLNYNEQFF.

There are a few counts of this clonotype. Relative to the germline gene, one junction end is altered; a read error may explain this. V and J are TRBV20-1 and TRBJ2-5; 7 bases are shared with TRBD2. The end of the DNA is better explained by TRBJ2-1, so the J call may be wrong. CDR1 and CDR2 (germline): DFQATT, SNEGSKA (reference sequence). This CDR3 region has 10 residues. In DNA form, the CDR3 reads TGCAGTTCTAGCGGCAATGAGCAGTTCTTC. Its translation is CSSSGNEQFF.

The chain is built from TRBV15 and TRBJ2-7; 7 nucleotides agree with TRBD2. V was clipped by 1 base and J by 1 base; unmatched bases: 7. Germline V gives CDR1 LNHNV, CDR2 YYDKDF (reference sequence). CDR3 length: 16 amino acids. The CDR3 DNA is TGTGCCACCAGCAGAGGTAATAGCGGGCCATCCTACGAGCAGTACTTC. This codes for CATSRGNSGPSYEQYF.

The J gene is TRBJ1-4, the V gene TRBV28; D is uncertain. CDR3 length: 17 residues. V lost 5 bases and J 7 bases, leaving 23 bases between the germline ends. CDR1 and CDR2 (germline): MDHEN, SYDVKM. The CDR3 loop reads CASSPLPGRSGREKLFF. The CDR3 nucleotides are TGTGCCAGCAGTCCTCTCCCGGGTAGGAGCGGTCGTGAAAAACTGTTTTTT. The full variable domain, completed using reference TRBV28 and TRBJ1-4, is DVKVTQSSRYLVKRTGEKVFLECVQDMDHENMFWYRQDPGLGLRLIYFSYDVKMKEKGDIPEGYSVSREKKERFSLILESASTNQTSMYLCASSPLPGRSGREKLFFGSGTQLSVL.

Only a few counts were recorded for this clonotype. The genes are TRBV20-1 and TRBJ1-1, with D unclear. The CDR3 is 9 amino acids. Germline CDR1 is DFQATT and CDR2 is SNEGSKA (reference sequence). V lost 3 bases and J lost 10, with 6 bases in between. CDR3 sequence: CSARVGAFF. In DNA, the CDR3 is TGCAGTGCTAGGGTAGGAGCTTTCTTT.

Only a few counts were recorded for this clonotype. The chain has TRBV9 and TRBJ1-3; D not certain. Germline V gene sequence: CDR1 SGDLS, CDR2 YYNGEE. The CDR3 is 15 amino acids. The V end was cut by 3 bases, the J end by 0 bases, with 10 bases between. This CDR3 reads CASSGPGSSGNTIYF. The CDR3 DNA is TGTGCCAGCAGCGGGCCGGGGTCCTCTGGAAACACCATATATTTT.

The gene calls are TRBV7-9 and TRBJ1-1; unclear D gene. V lost 3 bases to trimming and J lost 0 bases, with 8 bases between them. Per germline, CDR1 SEHNR and CDR2 FQNEAQ (reference sequence). The CDR3 is 14 amino acids. CDR3 sequence reads: CASSFGGMNTEAFF. The DNA of the CDR3 is TGTGCCAGCAGCTTTGGAGGTATGAACACTGAAGCTTTCTTT.

Note on this clonotype: An end of the junction does not agree with germline; a read error may underlie this. V and J are TRBV7-9 and TRBJ2-3; 10 positions match TRBD2. Per the germline V gene, CDR1 is SEHNR and CDR2 is FQNEAQ (reference sequence). CDR3 length equals 18 residues. As DNA, the CDR3 is TGTTCCAGCAGCTTAGGCAGCGGGGGGGCCGTCGGCACAGATACGCAGTATTTT. Translating it yields CSSSLGSGGAVGTDTQYF.

The chain joins TRBV6-2 or TRBV6-3 to TRBJ1-1, with a possible D match to TRBD1 (5 bases). CDR3 length: 17 residues. Trimming pared 2 bases from V and 0 bases from J, leaving 16 bases between. Germline CDR1 MNHEY, CDR2 SVGEGT. The CDR3 sequence: CASSYGGGDTMNTEAFF. CDR3 DNA sequence: TGTGCCAGCAGTTACGGTGGGGGGGATACCATGAACACTGAAGCTTTCTTT.

This clonotype has a handful of counts. The rearrangement uses TRBV15 and TRBJ2-3; 10 bases map to TRBD2. This CDR3 region has 17 residues. The V segment lost 3 bases and the J segment 5 bases; nucleotides outside the gene matches: 11. Germline V gene lookup returns CDR1 LNHNV and CDR2 YYDKDF (reference sequence). This CDR3 is CATSSSPSGSGVDTQYF. CDR3 nucleotide sequence: TGTGCCACCAGCAGCTCCCCTAGCGGGAGCGGCGTAGATACGCAGTATTTT.

This rearrangement joins TRBV7-9 to TRBJ2-5; 8 positions match TRBD2. The J call may be faulty, since TRBJ2-1 better matches the DNA end. The CDR3 contains 17 residues. CDR1 and CDR2 (germline): SEHNR, FQNEAQ (reference sequence). The chain's CDR3 is CASSLGWGKRENDEQFF. The CDR3 coding sequence is TGTGCCAGCAGCTTAGGGTGGGGGAAGCGGGAGAACGATGAGCAGTTCTTC.

This rearrangement joins TRBV20-1 to TRBJ1-1; TRBD1 matches at 8 bases. Per the germline V gene, CDR1 is DFQATT and CDR2 is SNEGSKA (reference sequence). The V segment lost 0 bases and the J segment 0 bases; nucleotides outside the gene matches: 6. The CDR3 spans 16 residues. CDR3 nucleotide sequence: TGCAGTGCTAGAGACAGGGGGCTACACATGAACACTGAAGCTTTCTTT. As protein: CSARDRGLHMNTEAFF.

V gene TRBV5-1 combines with J gene TRBJ1-1, with TRBD1 matching 7 bases. V dropped 4 bases and J dropped 3; count of bases not matched to a gene: 6. The germline gives CDR1 SGHRS, CDR2 YFSETQ. The CDR3 has 14 residues. DNA of the CDR3: TGCGCCAGCAGCCTACTAACAGGGGACACTGAAGCTTTCTTT. Translation gives CASSLLTGDTEAFF.

This clonotype was seen a few times. The V call is TRBV20-1, the J call TRBJ2-5, with 9 positions matching TRBD2. The DNA end is a closer match to TRBJ2-1, so the J assignment may be wrong. Germline CDR1 is DFQATT and CDR2 is SNEGSKA (reference sequence). This CDR3 has 15 amino acids. The CDR3 loop reads CSARDRSGRVNEQFF. The CDR3 DNA follows: TGCAGTGCTAGAGATCGTAGCGGGAGAGTCAATGAGCAGTTCTTC.

This clonotype was seen only a few times. The chain joins TRBV2 to TRBJ2-5; perhaps TRBD2 as D (5 bases). V gave up 0 bases and J gave up 5 bases, with 13 bases separating them. This CDR3 comprises 15 residues. The germline V gene encodes CDR1 SNHLY and CDR2 FYNNEI. CDR3 in amino acids: CASSEAGLQMETQYF. CDR3 nucleotides: TGTGCCAGCAGTGAAGCAGGACTTCAAATGGAGACCCAGTACTTC. The full variable domain, with the rest looked up from reference TRBV2 and TRBJ2-5, is EPEVTQTPSHQVTQMGQEVILRCVPISNHLYFYWYRQILGQKVEFLVSFYNNEISEKSEIFDDQFSVERPDGSNFTLKIRSTKLEDSAMYFCASSEAGLQMETQYFGPGTRLLVL.

J is TRBJ1-2 and V is TRBV6-2 or TRBV6-3; unclear D gene. With 6 bases removed from V and 7 bases from J, the gap between germline ends came to 12 bases. Germline V gene sequence: CDR1 MNHEY, CDR2 SVGEGT. The CDR3 is made up of 12 amino acids. CDR3 sequence (DNA): TGTGCCAGCAGCCACGGCCCTTTTGGCTACACCTTC. Translated, it gives CASSHGPFGYTF.

In its sample, this clonotype was seen a few times. The chain has TRBV24-1 and TRBJ2-5; no definite D call. The germline gives CDR1 KGHDR, CDR2 SFDVKD. The CDR3 length is 12 residues. Trimming cost V 2 bases and J 2 bases, with 2 bases left between them. CDR3 sequence (DNA): TGTGCCACCAGTGATTATCAAGAGACCCAGTACTTC. This sequence encodes CATSDYQETQYF.

The gene calls are TRBV6-2 or TRBV6-3 and TRBJ2-1; 9 nucleotides match TRBD1. The CDR3 runs to 16 residues. The V segment lost 6 bases and the J segment 1 base; nucleotides outside the gene matches: 7. Germline V lookup: CDR1 MNHEY, CDR2 SVGEGT. In DNA form, the CDR3 reads TGTGCCAGCAGACGGACAGGGGCAAGGTCCTACAATGAGCAGTTCTTC. Protein sequence: CASRRTGARSYNEQFF.

This clonotype was counted only a few times. The chain carries TRBV3-1 and TRBJ2-3; D not certain. V was clipped by 0 bases and J by 6 bases, with 7 bases between them. The CDR3 runs 13 residues. From germline, CDR1 is LGHDT and CDR2 YNNKEL (reference sequence). In nucleotides, the CDR3 is TGTGCCAGCAGCCAAGATCACCCGGATACGCAGTATTTT. Its translation is CASSQDHPDTQYF.

J is TRBJ2-1 and V is TRBV10-3; D possibly corresponds to TRBD1 (6 bases). The CDR3 extends over 14 amino acids. Germline CDR1 and CDR2: ENHRY and SYGVKD. The V end was cut by 7 bases, the J end by 2 bases, with 12 bases between. The CDR3 region is CAITRDTTYNEQFF. The CDR3 DNA follows: TGTGCCATCACCCGGGACACTACCTACAATGAGCAGTTCTTC.

This clonotype was seen a few times. This chain links TRBV2 with TRBJ1-2; 9 nucleotides align to TRBD1. Germline lookup yields CDR1 SNHLY and CDR2 FYNNEI. The CDR3 length is 16 residues. V lost 0 bases, J lost 8 bases, and 10 bases stayed unmatched. CDR3 in DNA: TGTGCCAGCAGTGAAGCGACCGGACAGGGGAGACAAGGCTACACCTTC. It codes for CASSEATGQGRQGYTF.

The V gene is TRBV3-1, the J gene TRBJ1-1; D is undetermined. Trimming removed 2 bases from V and 1 base from J, with 11 bases in between. The germline V gene has CDR1 LGHDT and CDR2 YNNKEL (reference sequence). The CDR3 consists of 15 residues. CDR3 sequence: CASSQTTSRNTEAFF. The CDR3 region has the DNA TGTGCCAGCAGCCAAACGACATCCCGGAACACTGAAGCTTTCTTT.

This chain connects TRBV20-1 to TRBJ2-7; 14 bases agree with TRBD2. Trimming took 1 base from V and 0 from J; bases not matched to a gene: 8. There are 18 residues in the CDR3. From germline, CDR1 is DFQATT and CDR2 SNEGSKA (reference sequence). The chain's CDR3 is CSARVSGLAGGPSYEQYF. The CDR3, as DNA: TGCAGTGCTAGAGTTTCTGGACTAGCGGGAGGACCCTCCTACGAGCAGTACTTC.

The V gene is TRBV2, the J gene TRBJ2-5; a weak D match, TRBD1 (5 bases). This CDR3 region has 13 residues. The V end lost 7 bases, the J end lost 2 bases, and 11 bases lay between the germline ends. The germline V gene encodes CDR1 SNHLY and CDR2 FYNNEI. CDR3 DNA sequence: TGTGCCAGCACCCAGACAGAACAAGAGACCCAGTACTTC. Residues: CASTQTEQETQYF.

This clonotype was recorded a few times. The chain is built from TRBV29-1 and TRBJ2-6; D perhaps matches TRBD2 (5 bases). V gave up 0 bases and J gave up 2 bases, with 14 bases separating them. The CDR3 has 17 residues. Germline V gives CDR1 SQVTM, CDR2 ANQGSEA. The CDR3 here is CSVEDRERRTGANVLTF. The CDR3 nucleotides are TGCAGCGTTGAAGATCGAGAGCGGAGGACTGGGGCCAACGTCCTGACTTTC.

The chain joins TRBV28 to TRBJ2-1; D call uncertain. The V and J ends lost 5 bases and 7 bases respectively, with 12 bases between them. There are 13 residues in the CDR3. Germline V lookup: CDR1 MDHEN, CDR2 SYDVKM. The CDR3 region has the DNA TGTGCCAGCAGTCTGGCAGCAACTAATGAGCAGTTCTTC. Translation: CASSLAATNEQFF.

The chain carries TRBV5-1 and TRBJ1-1; D possibly corresponds to TRBD1 (6 bases). V was clipped by 0 bases and J by 0 bases, with 24 bases between them. Germline V lookup: CDR1 SGHRS, CDR2 YFSETQ. CDR3 size: 20 residues. CDR3: CASSLDGTPLSGAMNTEAFF. The CDR3 bases are TGCGCCAGCAGCTTGGACGGGACACCCCTATCCGGGGCGATGAACACTGAAGCTTTCTTT.